In this sample, the clone carrying this T cell receptor (beta chain) turned up a few times. TCRdb passed the 5' RACE reads through MiXCR, listing each CDR3 protein once. In the table there are 510,000 or so distinct CDR3 sequences, approximately 16% of which are singletons. These data belong to a study of identical twins. This CDR3 has 14 residues. With 1 base removed from V and 5 bases from J, the gap between germline ends came to 9 bases. The germline gives CDR1 SGHRS, CDR2 YFSETQ. This sample also belongs to another study, concerning yellow fever vaccine responses in identical twins.

This chain connects TRBV5-1 to TRBJ1-4, with D perhaps matching TRBD1 (6 bases). This TCR was sampled from a woman aged 18-29 years in good health. The specimen was CD4+ T cells sorted from blood. CDR3 DNA: TGCGCCAGCAGCTTGAGGGGGTGGAATGAAAAACTGTTTTTT. Translating it yields CASSLRGWNEKLFF. Variable domain in full (rest from reference TRBV5-1 and TRBJ1-4): KAGVTQTPRYLIKTRGQQVTLSCSPISGHRSVSWYQQTPGQGLQFLFEYFSETQRNKGNFPGRFSGRQFSNSRSEMNVSTLELGDSALYLCASSLRGWNEKLFFGSGTQLSVL.